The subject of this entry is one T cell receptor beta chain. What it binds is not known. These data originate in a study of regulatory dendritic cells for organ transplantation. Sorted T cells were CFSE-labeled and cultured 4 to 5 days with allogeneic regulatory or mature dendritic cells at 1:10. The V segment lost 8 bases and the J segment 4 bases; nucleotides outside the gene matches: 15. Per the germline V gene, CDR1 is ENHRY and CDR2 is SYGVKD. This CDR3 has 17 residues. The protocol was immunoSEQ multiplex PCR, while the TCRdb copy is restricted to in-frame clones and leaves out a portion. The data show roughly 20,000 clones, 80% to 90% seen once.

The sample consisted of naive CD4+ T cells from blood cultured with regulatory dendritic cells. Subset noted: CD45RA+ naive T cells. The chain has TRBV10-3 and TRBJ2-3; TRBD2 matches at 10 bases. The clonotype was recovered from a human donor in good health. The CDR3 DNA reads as TGTGCCATCTGCGCTAGCGGGGGACCCAGGCAGGCAGATACGCAGTATTTT. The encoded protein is CAICASGGPRQADTQYF.